The present T cell receptor (delta chain) was sequenced within a study of Vδ1+ human thymocytes. Study results and caveats: About 20% of thymic delta-chain sequences were Vdelta2, with few Vdelta3, unlike blood Vdelta1+ controls. TRG sequences recurred across donors, whereas TRD sequences stayed essentially private. Thymic TRG and TRD repertoires appeared highly polyclonal.

Thymocytes were sorted as CD3+ TCRVdelta1+ TCRVdelta2- after alphabeta T cell depletion. Sequences come from RNA converted to cDNA by reverse transcription. CDR3 amplicons came from multiplex PCR with pooled V-gene forward and constant-region reverse primers. TCRdb reanalyzed the multiplex PCR reads using CATT. The table has more than 50,000 delta-chain clones, more than 15% seen once. Note on this clone: Its antigen is still unknown.

CDR3 length: 16 amino acids. Deletions cut 4 bases from V and 0 bases from J, with 15 bases between. CDR1 is TSWWSYY and CDR2 is QGS in the germline V gene. This sequence joins TRDV1 and TRDJ1, with D perhaps matching TRDD3 (6 bases). The sample taken for sequencing was Vdelta1+ gamma-delta thymocytes from the thymus. As for subset: FACS-sorted CD3+ TCRalphabeta- TCRVdelta1+ TCRVdelta2- thymocytes. The receptor's source is a boy younger than two who had congenital heart surgery. CDR3 sequence: CALGGLIRRYTDKLIF. The CDR3 DNA reads TGTGCTCTTGGGGGGTTGATACGCCGGTACACCGATAAACTCATCTTT.